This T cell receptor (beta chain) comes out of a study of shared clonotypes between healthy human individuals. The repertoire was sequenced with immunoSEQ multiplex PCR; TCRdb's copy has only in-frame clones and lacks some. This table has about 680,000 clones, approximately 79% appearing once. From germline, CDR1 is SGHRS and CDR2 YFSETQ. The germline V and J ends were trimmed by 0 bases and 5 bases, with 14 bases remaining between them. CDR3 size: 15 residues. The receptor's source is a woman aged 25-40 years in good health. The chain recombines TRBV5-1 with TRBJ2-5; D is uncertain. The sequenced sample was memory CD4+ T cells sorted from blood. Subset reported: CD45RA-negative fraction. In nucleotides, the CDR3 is TGCGCCAGCAGCTTGGGGACCACCATTTGGGAGACCCAGTACTTC. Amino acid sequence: CASSLGTTIWETQYF.